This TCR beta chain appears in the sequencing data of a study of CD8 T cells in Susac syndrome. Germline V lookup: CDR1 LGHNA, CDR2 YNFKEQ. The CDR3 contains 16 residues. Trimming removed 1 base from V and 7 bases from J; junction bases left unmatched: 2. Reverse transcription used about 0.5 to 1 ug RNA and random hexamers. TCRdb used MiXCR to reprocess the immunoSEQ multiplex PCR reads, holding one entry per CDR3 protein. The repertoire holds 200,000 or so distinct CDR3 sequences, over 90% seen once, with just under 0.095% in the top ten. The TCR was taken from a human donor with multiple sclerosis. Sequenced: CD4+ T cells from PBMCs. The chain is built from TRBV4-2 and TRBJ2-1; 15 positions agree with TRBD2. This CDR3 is CASSQGTSGGGNEQFF. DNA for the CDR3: TGTGCCAGCAGCCAAGGGACTAGCGGGGGGGGTAATGAGCAGTTCTTC.